A selection of T cell receptor beta chains follows, all from one sample in a study of shared clonotypes between healthy human individuals. Some clones are missing from TCRdb's copy, which holds only in-frame ones; the method was immunoSEQ multiplex PCR. The sample has about 320,000 clones; around 87% are singletons. Sequences were obtained from memory CD8+ T cells sorted from blood. The receptors were gathered from a man aged 18 to 35 in good health. Both conserved end residues are part of each CDR3. A D gene is named only where the DNA matches it firmly. Not every row has a clone size; where given, it reads once, few, many or a size class.

D	V	size	J	DNA	CDR3
TRBD1	TRBV6-5	.	TRBJ2-7	TGTGCCAGCAGGGGACAGGGGGTTTGGTACGAGCAGTACTTC	CASRGQGVWYEQYF
TRBD2	TRBV18	once	TRBJ2-1	TGTGCCAGCTCACCAAAATCCAGCGGGAGGGCTTACGGGGACAATGAGCAGTTCTTC	CASSPKSSGRAYGDNEQFF
TRBD1	TRBV5-4	.	TRBJ2-7	TGTGCCAGCAGCCCGGACAGGGACGAGCAGTACTTC	CASSPDRDEQYF
.	TRBV5-6	.	TRBJ1-2	TGTGCCAGCAGCTCCCTAGGGACTGCATTCTATGGCTACACCTTC	CASSSLGTAFYGYTF
.	TRBV4-3	.	TRBJ2-7	TGCGCCAGCAGCCAACGGTGGATCCAGATGGTAACTTACGAGCAGTACTTC	CASSQRWIQMVTYEQYF
TRBD2	TRBV6-1	.	TRBJ2-3	TGTGCCAGTAGGGGGACTAGCGCCCCAGTTGATACGCAGTATTTT	CASRGTSAPVDTQYF
TRBD1	TRBV5-1	.	TRBJ2-7	TGCGCCAGCAGCCCTACAGGGGCGTACGAGCAGTACTTC	CASSPTGAYEQYF
.	TRBV21-1	.	TRBJ2-7	TGTGCCAGCAGCAAAAGGACTAGCGGGGTCTACGAGCAGTACTTC	CASSKRTSGVYEQYF
TRBD2	TRBV2	many	TRBJ2-1	TGTGCCAGCAGTGATTTTGCGGGAGGCTCCTACAATGAGCAGTTCTTC	CASSDFAGGSYNEQFF
TRBD2	TRBV7-9	.	TRBJ2-5	TGTGCCAGCAGCTTAATAACGGCTAGCGGGTACCAAGAGACCCAGTACTTC	CASSLITASGYQETQYF
.	TRBV4-3	.	TRBJ1-6	TGCGCCAGCAGCCAAGCTTCCTTCCACCGGGCCAATGGACCCCTCCACTTT	CASSQASFHRANGPLHF
.	TRBV5-4	.	TRBJ2-5	TGTGCCAGCAGGGACAGAGAAGAGACCCAGTACTTC	CASRDREETQYF
.	TRBV9	.	TRBJ2-5	TGTGCCAGCAGCGGCGGGTCTCAAGAGACCCAGTACTTC	CASSGGSQETQYF
TRBD2	TRBV9	once	TRBJ2-5	TGTGCCAGCAGCGGTAGCGGGGGCCTACAAGAGACCCAGTACTTC	CASSGSGGLQETQYF
.	TRBV27	.	TRBJ1-2	TGTGCCAGCCATACCTCCAAAACAGGGACCAACTATGGCTACACCTTC	CASHTSKTGTNYGYTF
.	TRBV6-5	.	TRBJ2-7	TGTGCCAGCAGCCCGTATCGGGACAAATCCTACGAGCAGTACTTC	CASSPYRDKSYEQYF
.	TRBV7-9	.	TRBJ1-4	TGTGCCAGCAGCTTAGTTTCAGGGGTGGCTGAAAAACTGTTTTTT	CASSLVSGVAEKLFF
.	TRBV27	once	TRBJ2-1	TGTGCCAGCAGTTTAACTGCGGGGAATGAGCAGTTCTTC	CASSLTAGNEQFF
.	TRBV4-1	.	TRBJ2-7	TGCGCCAGCAGCCAAACGGGACTCTCCAGCTCCTACGAGCAGTACTTC	CASSQTGLSSSYEQYF
.	TRBV11-2	.	TRBJ2-6	TGTGCCAGCAGCTTTTCCACCGTCCTGACTTTC	CASSFSTVLTF
.	TRBV11-2	.	TRBJ1-2	TGTGCCAGCAGCTTAGTGGCAGGCCCCTATGGCTACACCTTC	CASSLVAGPYGYTF
TRBD2	TRBV4-3	.	TRBJ2-2	TGCGCCAGCAGCCAAGAAATCCCCCTTGCGGGAGAATCCAACACCGGGGAGCTGTTTTTT	CASSQEIPLAGESNTGELFF
.	TRBV9	.	TRBJ2-7	TGTGCCAGCAGCCCCTGGATCCCTTCGGACGAGCAGTACTTC	CASSPWIPSDEQYF
.	TRBV7-2	.	TRBJ1-2	TGTGCCAGCAGCTTAGATGAACAACTGTACTATGGCTACACCTTC	CASSLDEQLYYGYTF
.	TRBV29-1	.	TRBJ2-5	TGCAGCGTTGGAGACACTTTGAGGCAAGAGACCCAGTACTTC	CSVGDTLRQETQYF
.	TRBV5-1	.	TRBJ2-3	TGCGCCAGCGGGATCCGCAGGAGGGCGGATACGCAGTATTTT	CASGIRRRADTQYF
.	TRBV29-1	.	TRBJ1-1	TGCAGCGTTGAACAGGGTTGGACTGAAGCTTTCTTT	CSVEQGWTEAFF
TRBD1	TRBV2	.	TRBJ2-3	TGTGCCAGCAGTGAATACTGGACGGGACAGGGAGGCACAGATACGCAGTATTTT	CASSEYWTGQGGTDTQYF
.	TRBV4-3	.	TRBJ2-7	TGCGCCAGCAGCCTCTCCCTCGGAGGCGAGCAGTACTTC	CASSLSLGGEQYF
.	TRBV6-4	.	TRBJ2-2	TGTGCCAGCAGTGACCGGGCGACCGGGGAGCTGTTTTTT	CASSDRATGELFF